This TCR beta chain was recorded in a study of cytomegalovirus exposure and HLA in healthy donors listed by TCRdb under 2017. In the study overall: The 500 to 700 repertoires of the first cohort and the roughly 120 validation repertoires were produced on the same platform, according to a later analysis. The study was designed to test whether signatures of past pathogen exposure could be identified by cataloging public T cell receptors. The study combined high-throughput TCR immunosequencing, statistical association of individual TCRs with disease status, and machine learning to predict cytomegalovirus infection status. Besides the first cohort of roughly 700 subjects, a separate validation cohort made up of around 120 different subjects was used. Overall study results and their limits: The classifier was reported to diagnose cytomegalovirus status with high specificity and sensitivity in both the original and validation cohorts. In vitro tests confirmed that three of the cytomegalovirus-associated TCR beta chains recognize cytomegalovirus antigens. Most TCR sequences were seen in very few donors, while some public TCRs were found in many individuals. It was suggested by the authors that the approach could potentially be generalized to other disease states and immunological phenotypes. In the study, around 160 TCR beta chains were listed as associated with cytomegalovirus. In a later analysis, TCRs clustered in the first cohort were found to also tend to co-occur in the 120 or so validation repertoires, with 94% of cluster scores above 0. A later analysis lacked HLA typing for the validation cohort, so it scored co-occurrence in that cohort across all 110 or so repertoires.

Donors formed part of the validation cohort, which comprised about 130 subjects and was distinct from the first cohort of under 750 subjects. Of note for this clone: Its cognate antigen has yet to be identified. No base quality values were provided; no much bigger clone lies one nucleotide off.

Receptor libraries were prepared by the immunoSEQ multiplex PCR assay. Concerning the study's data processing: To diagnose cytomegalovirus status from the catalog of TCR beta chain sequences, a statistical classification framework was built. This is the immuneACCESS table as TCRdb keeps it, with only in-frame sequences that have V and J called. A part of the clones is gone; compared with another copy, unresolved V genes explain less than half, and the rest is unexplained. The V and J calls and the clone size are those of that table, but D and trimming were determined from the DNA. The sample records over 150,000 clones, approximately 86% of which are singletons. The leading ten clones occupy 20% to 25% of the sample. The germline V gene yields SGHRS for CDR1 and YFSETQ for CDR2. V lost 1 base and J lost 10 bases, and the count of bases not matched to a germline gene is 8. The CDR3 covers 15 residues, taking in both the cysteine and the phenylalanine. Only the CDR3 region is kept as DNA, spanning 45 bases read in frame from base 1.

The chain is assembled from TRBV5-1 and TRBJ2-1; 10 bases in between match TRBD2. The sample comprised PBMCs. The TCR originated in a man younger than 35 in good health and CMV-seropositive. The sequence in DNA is TGCGCCAGCAGCTTGCGGGCTAGCGGGAGTAGCGAGCAGTTCTTC. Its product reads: CASSLRASGSSEQFF.